The sequence of this T cell receptor (beta chain) was determined in a study of blood T cells in healthy people across ages. Through a sample-barcoded 5' primer and a J-beta primer mix, a second PCR was run for roughly 6 to 12 cycles. TCRdb reprocessed the 5' RACE reads via MiXCR and lists one record per CDR3 protein. Here the sample spans around 1,800,000 distinct CDR3 sequences, 39% being singletons. The CDR3 extends over 17 amino acids. Germline V CDR1 and CDR2: MGHRA, YSYEKL. The V gene lost 1 base and the J gene lost 0 bases, with 13 bases spanning the gap. Study observations and caveats: Researchers said unsorted PBMCs prevented a conclusive naive versus antigen-experienced comparison.

Regarding this clonotype: Antigen specificity is unknown.

V is TRBV4-1 and J is TRBJ2-1; the D gene is possibly TRBD1 (5 bases). The sequence was collected from a human donor in good health. The sequenced material came from blood. CDR3 bases: TGCGCCAGCAGCCAAGCTTGGGGCCCTAGCTCCTACAATGAGCAGTTCTTC. Encoded protein: CASSQAWGPSSYNEQFF.